One TCR beta chain is described in this entry. These data are taken from a study of blood T cell repertoires in COVID-19. About the research overall: The United States, Italy and Spain were the sources of the acute and convalescent COVID-19 samples. T cells, B-cell-depleted T cells, or PBMCs supplied cDNA or gDNA.

Under the authors' procedure: Using reference gene primer amplification, nucleated cell counts were estimated. The data were produced by immunoSEQ multiplex PCR, yet TCRdb's version contains in-frame clones alone and is incomplete. The V and J calls and clone size are taken from that table; D and trimming were inferred from the DNA. The sample lists about 130,000 clones; roughly four fifths were seen once. V was pared by 0 bases and J by 4 bases, with 12 bases between. Per the germline V gene, CDR1 is MGHRA and CDR2 is YSYEKL. This CDR3 is 15 amino acids long. The receptor comes from a man aged 55 to 70 with acute or convalescent COVID-19. Sequencing used peripheral blood. The chain carries TRBV4-1 and TRBJ1-2; D not certain. The CDR3 DNA follows: TGCGCCAGCAGCCAAGATCAAGGGAGAGGCTATGGCTACACCTTC. Its protein product is CASSQDQGRGYGYTF.